This T cell receptor beta chain is drawn from a study of blood T cell repertoires in COVID-19. About the study: Acute and convalescent COVID-19 samples came from the United States, Italy and Spain. In each case, the material was cDNA or gDNA derived from T cells, B-cell-depleted T cells, or PBMCs.

Source study methods: Amplified reference gene primers provided the basis for estimating nucleated cell counts. Clones were read by immunoSEQ multiplex PCR, and TCRdb kept only the in-frame ones, dropping some. The V and J calls and clone size are taken from that table; D and trimming were inferred from the DNA. The repertoire includes 200,000 to 300,000 clones, 70% to 90% of them detected once, and 0.9% to 1% sits in the top ten. The CDR3 runs 18 residues. V dropped 5 bases and J dropped 1; count of bases not matched to a gene: 12. CDR1 is SNHLY, CDR2 FYNNEI, per germline. The sample comprised peripheral blood. The clonotype comes from a woman in her 40s who had recovered from COVID-19. The V gene is TRBV2, the J gene TRBJ2-3, with 10 bases aligning to TRBD2. CDR3 sequence: CASSPASGSDYGTDTQYF. CDR3 bases: TGTGCCAGCAGTCCGGCTAGCGGGAGCGATTATGGCACAGATACGCAGTATTTT.